A single sample is the source of the 4 T cell receptor beta chains below, sequenced in a study of T cell responses to AZD1222 COVID-19 vaccine. Sequencing used immunoSEQ multiplex PCR; TCRdb keeps in-frame clones, though not all of them. This table holds some 100,000 clones, approximately 86% found once. The specimen was peripheral blood, collected on day 0 of AZD1222 vaccination. These TCRs come from an adult in good health.

This chain joins TRBV27 and TRBJ1-6; D is perhaps TRBD1 (5 bases). V was trimmed by 3 bases and J by 12 bases, leaving 15 bases between them. Germline CDR1 and CDR2: MNHEY and SMNVEV (reference sequence). CDR3 length: 14 amino acids. The CDR3 region is CASSFWDAGGPLHF. The CDR3 DNA follows: TGTGCCAGCAGTTTTTGGGACGCGGGGGGACCCCTCCACTTT.

The rearrangement uses TRBV6-2 or TRBV6-3 and TRBJ1-1; D is uncertain. CDR3 length: 15 residues. Deletions cut 5 bases from V and 0 bases from J, with 13 bases between. CDR1 and CDR2 from the germline V gene are MNHEY and SVGEGT. This CDR3 is CASSPEMWMNTEAFF. The CDR3, as DNA: TGTGCCAGCAGTCCCGAGATGTGGATGAACACTGAAGCTTTCTTT.

The gene calls are TRBV5-5 and TRBJ2-3; D possibly corresponds to TRBD1 (5 bases). Trimming left V 4 bases short and J 0 bases short, with 12 bases between. The CDR3 runs 15 residues. CDR1 is SGHKS and CDR2 is YYEKEE in the germline V gene (reference sequence). CDR3 in DNA: TGTGCCAGCAGCGATAAAGCAGGGAGCACAGATACGCAGTATTTT. This translates into CASSDKAGSTDTQYF.

This sequence joins TRBV9 and TRBJ2-7; 7 nucleotides match TRBD1. This CDR3 has 15 residues. J gave up 0 bases and V 4 bases, and 7 bases lay outside the gene matches. CDR1 and CDR2 from the germline V gene are SGDLS and YYNGEE. In DNA form, the CDR3 reads TGTGCCAGCAGCCTAGGGACAGTTAGCTCCTACGAGCAGTACTTC. Translated, it gives CASSLGTVSSYEQYF.